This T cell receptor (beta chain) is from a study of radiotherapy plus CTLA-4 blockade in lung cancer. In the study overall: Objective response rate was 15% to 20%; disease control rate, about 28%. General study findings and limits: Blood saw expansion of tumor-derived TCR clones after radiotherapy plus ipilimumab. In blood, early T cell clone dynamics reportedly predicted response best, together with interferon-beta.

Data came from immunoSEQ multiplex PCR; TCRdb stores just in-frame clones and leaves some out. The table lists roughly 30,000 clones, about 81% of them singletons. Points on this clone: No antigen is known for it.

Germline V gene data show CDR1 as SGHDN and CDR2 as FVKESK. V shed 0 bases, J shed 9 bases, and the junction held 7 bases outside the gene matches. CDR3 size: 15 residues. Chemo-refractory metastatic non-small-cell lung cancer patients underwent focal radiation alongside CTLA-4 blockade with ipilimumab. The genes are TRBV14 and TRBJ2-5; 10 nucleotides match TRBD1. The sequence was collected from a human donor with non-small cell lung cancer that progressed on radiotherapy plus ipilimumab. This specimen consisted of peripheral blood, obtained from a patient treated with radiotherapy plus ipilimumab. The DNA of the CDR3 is TGTGCCAGCAGCCAAGATCGGGACAGGGGTTCGGCCCAGTACTTC. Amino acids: CASSQDRDRGSAQYF. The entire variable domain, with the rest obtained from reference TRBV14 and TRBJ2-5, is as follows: EAGVTQFPSHSVIEKGQTVTLRCDPISGHDNLYWYRRVMGKEIKFLLHFVKESKQDESGMPNNRFLAERTGGTYSTLKVQPAELEDSGVYFCASSQDRDRGSAQYFGPGTRLLVL.